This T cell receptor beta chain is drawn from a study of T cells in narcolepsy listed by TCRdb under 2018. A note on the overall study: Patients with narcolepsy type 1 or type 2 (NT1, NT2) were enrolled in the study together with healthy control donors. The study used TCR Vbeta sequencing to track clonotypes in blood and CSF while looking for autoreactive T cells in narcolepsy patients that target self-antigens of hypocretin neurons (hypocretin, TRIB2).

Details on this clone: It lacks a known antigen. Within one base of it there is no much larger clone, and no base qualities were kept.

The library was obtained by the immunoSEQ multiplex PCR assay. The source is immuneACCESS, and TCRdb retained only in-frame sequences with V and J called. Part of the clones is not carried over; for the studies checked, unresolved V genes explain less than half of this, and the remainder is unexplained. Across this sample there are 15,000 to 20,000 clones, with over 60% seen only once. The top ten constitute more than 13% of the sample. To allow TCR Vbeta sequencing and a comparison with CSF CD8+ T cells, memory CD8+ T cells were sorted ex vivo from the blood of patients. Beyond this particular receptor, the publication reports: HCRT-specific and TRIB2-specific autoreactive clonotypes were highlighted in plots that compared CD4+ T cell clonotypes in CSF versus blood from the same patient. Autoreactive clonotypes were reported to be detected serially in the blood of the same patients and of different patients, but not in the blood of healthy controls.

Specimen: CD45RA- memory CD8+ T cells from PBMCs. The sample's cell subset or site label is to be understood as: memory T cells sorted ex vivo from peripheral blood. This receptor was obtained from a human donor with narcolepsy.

In nucleotide form, the sequence is TGTGCCAGCAGCCAGCAAGGGACTCCGACCTACAATGAGCAGTTCTTC. Its protein reads: CASSQQGTPTYNEQFF. Here the chain combines TRBV13 and TRBJ2-1; TRBD2 is perhaps the D gene, given 6 matching bases. V loses 5 bases, J loses 2 bases, and the germline ends lie 16 bases apart. The germline V gene (reference sequence) yields PRHDT for CDR1 and FYEKMQ for CDR2. The CDR3 has 16 amino acids, counting the end cysteine and phenylalanine. Only the CDR3 portion is preserved as DNA: 48 bases, with reading frame beginning at the first base.